The rows below give T cell receptor beta chains drawn from one sample of a study of shared T cell receptors in the human thymus. Here immunoSEQ multiplex PCR was the method, and the copy in TCRdb shows in-frame clones only, minus some. The data show some 660,000 clones, over 75% seen once. These sequences were also reported in another study, on human thymus T cells.

The sample taken for sequencing was thymocytes. These receptors were collected from a boy less than two years old with a congenital heart defect. CDR3s include the opening cysteine and the closing phenylalanine or tryptophan. D genes are given only for firm matches. Clone size appears in some rows only: once, few, many, or a class for an expanded clone.

V	size	J	D	DNA	CDR3
TRBV5-5	.	TRBJ2-2	.	TGTGCCAGCAGCGGAATGGACAGAAGCTCCGACACCGGGGAGCTGTTTTTT	CASSGMDRSSDTGELFF
TRBV7-2	.	TRBJ1-3	TRBD1	TGTGCCAGCCGGACAGGAGTTTTATCTGGAAACACCATATATTTT	CASRTGVLSGNTIYF
TRBV30	.	TRBJ1-5	.	TGTGCCTGGAGTGTACGGGGTAGGGGCAATCAGCCCCAGCATTTT	CAWSVRGRGNQPQHF
TRBV2	.	TRBJ2-7	.	TGTGCCAGCAGGACCCAGGCATCCTACGAGCAGTACTTC	CASRTQASYEQYF
TRBV15	.	TRBJ2-7	TRBD1	TGTGCCACCAGCCTCCCTAGGGGACAGACGACCTACGAGCAGTACTTC	CATSLPRGQTTYEQYF
TRBV11-2	.	TRBJ1-1	TRBD1	TGTGCCAGCAGCCTGGGACAGGGAGACACTGAAGCTTTCTTT	CASSLGQGDTEAFF
TRBV30	.	TRBJ2-2	TRBD2	TGTGCCTGGAGTGTAAATACGATTGGGCGGGAGAGAGACACCGGGGAGCTGTTTTTT	CAWSVNTIGRERDTGELFF
TRBV7-9	.	TRBJ1-3	.	TGTGCCAGCAGCTTACTACAGGGATCCGGAAACACCATATATTTT	CASSLLQGSGNTIYF
TRBV4-1	once	TRBJ1-1	.	TGCGCCAGCAGCCAAGTTCGCGGGTCGGCACGGAACGGATTGAACACTGAAGCTTTCTTT	CASSQVRGSARNGLNTEAFF
TRBV19	.	TRBJ1-2	.	TGTGCCAGTAGTATACTATGGAGCGCGTTTTCAGGCTACACCTTC	CASSILWSAFSGYTF
TRBV25-1	.	TRBJ1-1	TRBD1	TGTGCCAGCGGACAGGGGAACACTGAAGCTTTCTTT	CASGQGNTEAFF
TRBV28	.	TRBJ1-2	.	TGTGCCAGCAGTTTAAGGGAGGTAGGGGAGGCTAACTATGGCTACACCTTC	CASSLREVGEANYGYTF
TRBV9	few	TRBJ2-3	.	TGTGCCAGCAGCGGAGCCTACATGGGCGCAGATACGCAGTATTTT	CASSGAYMGADTQYF
TRBV11-2	.	TRBJ2-1	.	TGTGCCAGCAGCTTAGAAGGAGTCAATGAGCAGTTCTTC	CASSLEGVNEQFF
TRBV15	once	TRBJ2-2	.	TGTGCCACCAGCAGAGATTATCAGGGAAGGAGGGGCGCCGGGGAGCTGTTTTTT	CATSRDYQGRRGAGELFF
TRBV29-1	.	TRBJ2-7	TRBD1	TGCAGCGTTGCTTCTGGCGAGGGGGCGGGCGAGCAGTACTTC	CSVASGEGAGEQYF
TRBV14	.	TRBJ2-2	.	TGTGCCAGCAGCCAAGGGTTCCGGGGTACCGGGGAGCTGTTTTTT	CASSQGFRGTGELFF
TRBV7-8	.	TRBJ2-1	TRBD2	TGTGCCAGCAGCTTAAAGGCCGGACTAGCGGGAGGGCCTTGTGATGAGCAGTTCTTC	CASSLKAGLAGGPCDEQFF
TRBV9	once	TRBJ2-7	TRBD2	TGTGCCACCACACCCGCTCCCAGGGAGGGCCCCTACGAGCAGTACTTC	CATTPAPREGPYEQYF
TRBV14	few	TRBJ2-6	.	TGTGCCAGCAGCCATGTAACAGGTATCCCTGGGGCCAACGTCCTGACTTTC	CASSHVTGIPGANVLTF
TRBV28	.	TRBJ2-7	.	TGTGCCAGCACTCTTCGTCGTAGCTCCTACGAGCAGTACTTC	CASTLRRSSYEQYF
TRBV14	.	TRBJ2-3	TRBD1	TGTGCCAGCAGCCCATCCGGGACAGGGCCATTTCACACAGATACGCAGTATTTT	CASSPSGTGPFHTDTQYF
TRBV29-1	once	TRBJ2-1	TRBD2	TGCAGCGCCCCCTGGGCAGCGGGGGGGGCGCGTTACAATGAGCAGTTCTTC	CSAPWAAGGARYNEQFF
TRBV6-1	.	TRBJ1-1	TRBD1	TGTGCCAGCAGTGAGATTGACAGGGTCGGAGCTTTCTTT	CASSEIDRVGAFF
TRBV5-1	.	TRBJ2-7	TRBD2	TGCGCCAGCAGCTTGAATAGTCCCGCGAGCGGGACCCCCTACGAGCAGTACTTC	CASSLNSPASGTPYEQYF
TRBV5-1	.	TRBJ1-4	TRBD1	TGCGCCAGCAGCCTCGACAGGACAGGGGTGAATGAAAAACTGTTTTTT	CASSLDRTGVNEKLFF
TRBV6-5	.	TRBJ2-7	.	TGTGCCAGCAGTTACTCGAGCGCTGCTTCTGGCGAGCAGTACTTC	CASSYSSAASGEQYF
TRBV11-3	.	TRBJ2-7	TRBD1	TGTGCCAGCAGCTTAAGGGGCGGTAACGGGACAGGATATTACGAGCAGTACTTC	CASSLRGGNGTGYYEQYF
TRBV19	.	TRBJ2-3	.	TGTGCCAGTAGGAAAGCTATAAGTATGGATACGCAGTATTTT	CASRKAISMDTQYF
TRBV6-1	few	TRBJ1-3	.	TGTGCCGCTGGGCCTCCTGGAAACACCATATATTTT	CAAGPPGNTIYF
TRBV15	.	TRBJ2-6	TRBD1	TGTGCCACCAGCCCCCCGGGGTACAGGGGCGACTTTGTGACTGGGGCCAACGTCCTGACTTTC	CATSPPGYRGDFVTGANVLTF
TRBV12-5	.	TRBJ2-1	.	TGTGCTAGTGGTTTGGTGGGGGGAGAGGTTGAGCAGTTCTTC	CASGLVGGEVEQFF
TRBV4-1	.	TRBJ1-2	TRBD1	TGCGCCAGCAGCCAAACACAGGGGATACATAACTATGGCTACACCTTC	CASSQTQGIHNYGYTF
TRBV5-1	.	TRBJ1-2	.	TGCGCCAGCAGCTTTCAGCCGGGGGGCGAAGGCTACACCTTC	CASSFQPGGEGYTF
TRBV14	.	TRBJ2-3	TRBD2	TGTGCCAGCAGCCAACTAGCGGGGAGGACAGATACGCAGTATTTT	CASSQLAGRTDTQYF
TRBV2	.	TRBJ1-2	.	TGTGCCAGCAGTCAGGGAAACTTGAACTATGGCTACACCTTC	CASSQGNLNYGYTF
TRBV6-5	.	TRBJ1-1	.	TGTGCCAGCAGGGCCAGGGTCAACACTGAAGCTTTCTTT	CASRARVNTEAFF
TRBV13	.	TRBJ1-4	.	TGTGCCAGCAGCCACAGACGGAGGGCGGAAAATGAAAAACTGTTTTTT	CASSHRRRAENEKLFF
TRBV7-2	few	TRBJ1-5	.	TGTGCCAGCAGCTTGGGGACCCAGGGAGGGTCTCATAGCAATCAGCCCCAGCATTTT	CASSLGTQGGSHSNQPQHF
TRBV25-1	.	TRBJ1-5	TRBD1	TGTGCCAGCAGTGAGGGGGGAAGGGGACAGCAGCCCCAGCATTTT	CASSEGGRGQQPQHF